These T cell receptor beta chains were read from a single sample in a study of blood T cell repertoires in COVID-19. TCRdb keeps only in-frame clones here, not all; method: immunoSEQ multiplex PCR. The sample has about 250,000 clones, approximately 90% seen once. The sequenced sample was PBMCs or T cells enriched from blood (not recorded which). The receptors here all came from a young woman who had recovered from COVID-19. Each CDR3 is given with its conserved first and last residue. The D gene is left open where the match is weak. Clone size, where shown, is once, few, many, or a class for clones that have expanded.

J,V,D,size,CDR3
TRBJ2-1,TRBV3-1/TRBV3-2,.,.,CASGQDPPLGGGGYNEQFF
TRBJ1-6,TRBV28,TRBD1,.,CAGRDRSNSPLHF
TRBJ2-3,TRBV5-1,TRBD2,.,CASTQTSGGLDTQYF
TRBJ2-5,TRBV2,.,.,CASSEAAGGAAQETQYF
TRBJ2-7,TRBV27,TRBD1,few,CASRDRGHSSYEQYF
TRBJ2-5,TRBV28,TRBD2,.,CASSFPAGGSKNKQETQYF
TRBJ2-5,TRBV1,.,.,CTSSQDRASGGPSPQETQYF
TRBJ1-6,TRBV27,TRBD1,.,CASSRAGTDNSPLHF
TRBJ1-6,TRBV19,.,few,CASSPGTPRLGSPLHF
TRBJ1-2,TRBV6-1,.,.,CASSEAGAGGYTF
TRBJ2-2,TRBV5-1,.,.,CASSPPFGNTGELFF
TRBJ2-2,TRBV10-1,.,.,CASRGLTNTGELFF
TRBJ2-2,TRBV27,.,.,CASSAITGNTGELFF
TRBJ2-3,TRBV5-1,.,.,CASSLRGAADTQYF
TRBJ1-1,TRBV14,.,once,CASSQAVGSTEAFF
TRBJ2-5,TRBV28,TRBD1,.,CASSRTGVETQYF
TRBJ2-7,TRBV19,TRBD1,.,CASSVTGTGVVEQYF
TRBJ1-2,TRBV6-5,.,.,CASSPGALSNYGYTF
TRBJ1-3,TRBV5-1,.,.,CASSSTPGSAGNTIYF
TRBJ1-2,TRBV15,.,.,CATSRRQPYGYTF
TRBJ1-2,TRBV4-2,.,.,CASSQDRAGGYTF
TRBJ2-7,TRBV19,.,.,CASSIDLARSGEQYF
TRBJ2-3,TRBV7-8,.,.,CASRPLGTRGKDTQYF
TRBJ2-7,TRBV1,.,.,CTSSQYGTGGEQYF
TRBJ1-4,TRBV13,TRBD1,.,CASSSGQGGNEKLFF
TRBJ1-1,TRBV4-1,.,.,CASSQGGSFPDTEAFF
TRBJ2-5,TRBV18,TRBD2,.,CASSPLSARTSGGGETQYF
TRBJ1-2,TRBV29-1,.,.,CSVDREGLGYTF
TRBJ1-4,TRBV5-1,TRBD1,once,CASSLETGVDEKLFF
TRBJ1-1,TRBV5-1,.,.,CASSRTTGPAVNTEAFF
TRBJ2-3,TRBV5-1,TRBD2,.,CASGSGASPYTQYF
TRBJ1-4,TRBV4-1,.,.,CASSQVIQGPEKLFF
TRBJ1-1,TRBV10-3,.,.,CAISQGMDTEAFF
TRBJ1-2,TRBV24-1,.,.,CATSETGERARGYTF
TRBJ2-7,TRBV5-4,TRBD1,.,CASSFKGAPYEQYF
TRBJ2-3,TRBV27,TRBD2,.,CASSPGLAVSTDTQYF
TRBJ2-7,TRBV5-1,.,.,CASSLGEYEQYF
TRBJ1-2,TRBV21-1,.,.,CASSHPGGADDGYTF
TRBJ2-4,TRBV6-5,TRBD1,.,CASMGTGDNIQYF
TRBJ2-1,TRBV5-6,TRBD2,.,CASSLYGGANNEQFF
TRBJ1-2,TRBV27,TRBD1,many,CASSLFAGGYGYTF
TRBJ1-2,TRBV5-1,TRBD1,.,CASSLFFNLQGGFPGPPNYGYTF
TRBJ2-1,TRBV6-5,TRBD2,.,CASSYSPSGGGNEQFF
TRBJ2-7,TRBV28,TRBD1,.,CASSFLPKGQGVVYEQYF
TRBJ2-5,TRBV6-5,.,.,CASSPDPNQETQYF
TRBJ1-6,TRBV6-5,.,.,CASSYSRDIVSPLHF
TRBJ1-3,TRBV28,.,few,CASRGLRTGNTIYF
TRBJ1-2,TRBV27,.,.,CASSPAGGSGYTF
TRBJ2-7,TRBV27,.,once,CASSGGDTGSYEQYF
TRBJ1-3,TRBV2,.,.,CASSEDGSFTGNTIYF
TRBJ1-4,TRBV5-5,.,few,CASSPGPHRAGDGNEKLFF